The present T cell receptor beta chain was sequenced within a study of tumor-infiltrating lymphocytes in primary liver carcinoma. Overall study: Staging of the tumors gave T1-T3 N0M0, with widths of about 4 to 10 cm. Study results and caveats: Paired tumor-adjacent and tumor-blood samples overlapped less than tumor region pairs did.

It was unsorted whole blood that yielded blood RNA, and germline DNA was also extracted. As concerns this clonotype: Its matching antigen is unknown. Compared with germline, one end of the junction differs, possibly owing to a read error.

A primer matching the constant region was used to make TCR beta cDNA from 500 to 600 ng of total RNA. Slightly modified ARM-PCR with three nested multiplex PCR rounds yielded TCR beta libraries. TCRdb processed the multiplex PCR reads anew with MiXCR; each CDR3 protein has one entry. The repertoire holds a few hundred thousand distinct CDR3 sequences, with more than 55% as singletons. The sample consisted of peripheral blood. The sequence derives from a woman aged 30 to 39 with primary liver carcinoma and hepatitis B virus infection.

CDR3 protein: CASSSSPSDTQYF. The CDR3 DNA reads as TGTGCTAGCAGCTCCTCTCCATCCGATACGCAGTATTTT. This chain joins TRBV5-5 and TRBJ2-3; D gene ambiguous. This CDR3 region has 13 residues. Germline loops: CDR1 SGHKS, CDR2 YYEKEE (reference sequence).